The clone carrying this TCR beta chain showed up many times. The data derive from a study of spatial heterogeneity in lung cancer. The CDR3 sequence is 17 residues long. V was clipped by 1 base and J by 7 bases; unmatched bases: 13. CDR1 is MGHRA and CDR2 is YSYEKL in the germline V gene. Described time point: sample taken at primary tumor resection. One entry per CDR3 protein, called by TCRdb with MiXCR from the 5' RACE reads. The data hold under 10,000 distinct CDR3 sequences, with about 8.8% observed a single time. The TCR comes from a male donor with early-stage non-small cell lung cancer. The rearrangement links TRBV4-1 to TRBJ2-7; 10 bases are a match to TRBD2. This specimen consisted of normal lung tissue next to the tumor, obtained at surgery. The CDR3, as DNA: TGCGCCAGCAGCCAAGTATCCATAGCGGGGGGCCTCGCGGAGCAGTACTTC. This gives the protein CASSQVSIAGGLAEQYF.